A selection of T cell receptor beta chains follows, all from one sample in a study of early T cells in non-severe SARS-CoV-2 infection. TCRdb recomputed calls from the 5' RACE reads with MiXCR, one row per CDR3 protein. The sample has 26,000 or so distinct CDR3 sequences, less than 5% seen once. Sequenced: whole blood. Receptor source: an adult who was a healthcare worker with PCR-confirmed SARS-CoV-2 infection or an uninfected control (not recorded which). Both conserved end residues are part of each CDR3. Each record gives: J gene, CDR3 length, D gene, clone size, V gene, CDR3 DNA, CDR3 protein. D genes are given only for firm matches. Only some rows state a clone size, as once, few, many or a class for expanded clones.

j_call: TRBJ2-2
cdr3_length: 16
d_call: .
clone_size: many
v_call: TRBV29-1
cdr3_nt: TGCAGCGTTGCGCCCAGGGGGACTCCCGGGACCGGGGAGCTGTTTTTT
cdr3_aa: CSVAPRGTPGTGELFF

j_call: TRBJ1-6
cdr3_length: 12
d_call: .
clone_size: few
v_call: TRBV3-1
cdr3_nt: TGTGCCAGCAGCCAACTTAATTCACCCCTCCACTTT
cdr3_aa: CASSQLNSPLHF

j_call: TRBJ1-4
cdr3_length: 15
d_call: TRBD1
clone_size: many
v_call: TRBV3-1
cdr3_nt: TGTGCCAGCAGCCCCTGGACAGGGGACGGTGAAAAACTGTTTTTT
cdr3_aa: CASSPWTGDGEKLFF

j_call: TRBJ2-1
cdr3_length: 15
d_call: TRBD1
clone_size: many
v_call: TRBV27
cdr3_nt: TGTGCCAGCAGTTTGACAGGGATCGGCTACAATGAGCAGTTCTTC
cdr3_aa: CASSLTGIGYNEQFF

j_call: TRBJ2-7
cdr3_length: 15
d_call: TRBD2
clone_size: .
v_call: TRBV20-1
cdr3_nt: TGCAGTGCTACACGGACTAGCGGGAAACCCTACGAGCAGTACTTC
cdr3_aa: CSATRTSGKPYEQYF

j_call: TRBJ2-1
cdr3_length: 10
d_call: .
clone_size: many
v_call: TRBV29-1
cdr3_nt: TGCAGCGTTGACGGGCTAGAGCAGTTCTTC
cdr3_aa: CSVDGLEQFF

j_call: TRBJ2-3
cdr3_length: 12
d_call: .
clone_size: medium-sized
v_call: TRBV5-1
cdr3_nt: TGCGCCAGCAGCTTGGACACAGATACGCAGTATTTT
cdr3_aa: CASSLDTDTQYF

j_call: TRBJ1-2
cdr3_length: 15
d_call: TRBD1
clone_size: many
v_call: TRBV7-2
cdr3_nt: TGTGCCAGCAGCTCCAGGACAGGGTCAAACTATGGCTACACCTTC
cdr3_aa: CASSSRTGSNYGYTF

j_call: TRBJ1-4
cdr3_length: 13
d_call: .
clone_size: many
v_call: TRBV20-1
cdr3_nt: TGCAGTGCTAGTAGGGGACCTGGTGAAAAACTGTTTTTT
cdr3_aa: CSASRGPGEKLFF

j_call: TRBJ2-7
cdr3_length: 14
d_call: .
clone_size: many
v_call: TRBV5-1
cdr3_nt: TGCGCCAGCAGCTTAACTCAGGGGGGGTACGAGCAGTACTTC
cdr3_aa: CASSLTQGGYEQYF

j_call: TRBJ1-1
cdr3_length: 13
d_call: .
clone_size: many
v_call: TRBV18
cdr3_nt: TGTGCCAGCTCACCACTTAGGGACGATGAAGCTTTCTTT
cdr3_aa: CASSPLRDDEAFF

j_call: TRBJ2-7
cdr3_length: 18
d_call: TRBD2
clone_size: .
v_call: TRBV6-2/TRBV6-3
cdr3_nt: TGTGCCAGCAGTCCCCGGACTAGCGGGATAATAGCATCCTACGAGCAGTACTTC
cdr3_aa: CASSPRTSGIIASYEQYF

j_call: TRBJ2-1
cdr3_length: 17
d_call: .
clone_size: many
v_call: TRBV7-2
cdr3_nt: TGTGCCAGCAGCCCCCCGGGTCTTTCCTCGGTATACAATGAGCAGTTCTTC
cdr3_aa: CASSPPGLSSVYNEQFF

j_call: TRBJ1-1
cdr3_length: 13
d_call: TRBD1
clone_size: many
v_call: TRBV7-9
cdr3_nt: TGTGCCAGCAGCCAACCAGGGGGCACTGAAGCTTTCTTT
cdr3_aa: CASSQPGGTEAFF

j_call: TRBJ1-1
cdr3_length: 17
d_call: .
clone_size: few
v_call: TRBV20-1
cdr3_nt: TGCAGTGCTAGAGATCAGGAGGGGTTCTTTATGAACACTGAAGCTTTCTTT
cdr3_aa: CSARDQEGFFMNTEAFF

j_call: TRBJ2-3
cdr3_length: 11
d_call: .
clone_size: many
v_call: TRBV20-1
cdr3_nt: TGCAGTGCTAGAGATGCCCCTGCGCAGTATTTT
cdr3_aa: CSARDAPAQYF

j_call: TRBJ2-1
cdr3_length: 13
d_call: .
clone_size: many
v_call: TRBV27
cdr3_nt: TGTGCCAGCAGTCTAGGTGGCCACAATGAGCAGTTCTTC
cdr3_aa: CASSLGGHNEQFF

j_call: TRBJ2-7
cdr3_length: 14
d_call: TRBD1
clone_size: many
v_call: TRBV29-1
cdr3_nt: TGCAGCGTCTCAGGACAGGTAACCTTGTACGAGCAGTACTTC
cdr3_aa: CSVSGQVTLYEQYF

j_call: TRBJ1-2
cdr3_length: 13
d_call: .
clone_size: many
v_call: TRBV12-3/TRBV12-4
cdr3_nt: TGTGCCAGCAGTTTAAGATTAGAATCTGGCTACACCTTC
cdr3_aa: CASSLRLESGYTF

j_call: TRBJ2-1
cdr3_length: 19
d_call: .
clone_size: many
v_call: TRBV15
cdr3_nt: TGTGCCACCAGCAGAGAGAATTACCAGGGGTCAACCTCCTACAATGAGCAGTTCTTC
cdr3_aa: CATSRENYQGSTSYNEQFF

j_call: TRBJ2-2
cdr3_length: 16
d_call: .
clone_size: .
v_call: TRBV7-8
cdr3_nt: TGTGCCAGCAGCTTAGATGGGGGAGCCTCAACCGGGGAGCTGTTTTTT
cdr3_aa: CASSLDGGASTGELFF

j_call: TRBJ1-5
cdr3_length: 13
d_call: .
clone_size: many
v_call: TRBV7-2
cdr3_nt: TGTGCCAGCAGCTTATTCCAAAATCAGCCCCAGCATTTT
cdr3_aa: CASSLFQNQPQHF